One sample yielded the 13 T cell receptor beta chains listed below, sequenced in a study of blood T cells in healthy people across ages. With a J-beta primer mix and a sample-barcoded 5' primer, a second PCR ran about 7 to 12 cycles. MiXCR, applied by TCRdb to the 5' RACE reads, yields one record per CDR3 protein. The sample gives 540,000 or so distinct CDR3 sequences, 25% to 30% of which show up once; approximately 18% is in the top ten. Source material: blood. The receptors derive from a woman between 70 and 85 years old in good health.

CDR3 loop: CASRAGTGNLRIHEQYF. The CDR3 DNA follows: TGTGCCAGCAGAGCCGGGACAGGGAATCTTCGGATCCACGAGCAGTACTTC. This rearrangement joins TRBV6-1 to TRBJ2-7; TRBD1 matches at 9 bases. The CDR3 extends over 17 amino acids. V trimming: 6 bases; J trimming: 5 bases; junction bases outside the gene matches: 17. Germline-derived CDR1 and CDR2 are MNHNS and SASEGT.

This clonotype came up a few times. This rearrangement joins TRBV28 to TRBJ1-1; no clear D gene. The germline V gene encodes CDR1 MDHEN and CDR2 SYDVKM. Trimming pared 6 bases from V and 0 bases from J, leaving 8 bases between. There are 13 residues in the CDR3. The CDR3 DNA reads TGTGCCAGCAGGGGCAGCATGAACACTGAAGCTTTCTTT. It yields the protein CASRGSMNTEAFF. Full variable domain (outside the CDR3, taken from reference TRBV28 and TRBJ1-1): DVKVTQSSRYLVKRTGEKVFLECVQDMDHENMFWYRQDPGLGLRLIYFSYDVKMKEKGDIPEGYSVSREKKERFSLILESASTNQTSMYLCASRGSMNTEAFFGQGTRLTVV.

The sample holds a few counts of this clonotype. This chain uses TRBV5-1 with TRBJ2-1; TRBD1 is a possible D gene (6 bases). This CDR3 is built from 16 residues. Germline V lookup: CDR1 SGHRS, CDR2 YFSETQ. Between the trimmed V and J ends, which lost 5 bases and 2 bases, there was a span of 17 bases. CDR3: CASRQIPGQTYNEQFF. The CDR3 coding sequence is TGCGCCAGCAGACAGATACCGGGACAAACCTACAATGAGCAGTTCTTC. Using reference TRBV5-1 and TRBJ2-1 for the parts outside the CDR3, the full variable domain is KAGVTQTPRYLIKTRGQQVTLSCSPISGHRSVSWYQQTPGQGLQFLFEYFSETQRNKGNFPGRFSGRQFSNSRSEMNVSTLELGDSALYLCASRQIPGQTYNEQFFGPGTRLTVL.

The chain recombines TRBV5-6 with TRBJ2-5; 9 bases are a match to TRBD1. The CDR3 extends over 14 amino acids. After removal of 4 bases from V and 7 bases from J, the junction contained 8 bases not matched to a gene. Germline V lookup: CDR1 SGHDT, CDR2 YYEEEE. CDR3 protein: CASSGPGQGMTQYF. For the CDR3, the DNA is TGTGCCAGCAGCGGGCCGGGACAGGGAATGACCCAGTACTTC.

The rearrangement links TRBV20-1 to TRBJ1-2; 10 nucleotides line up with TRBD1. The CDR3 has 15 residues. Per germline, CDR1 DFQATT and CDR2 SNEGSKA (reference sequence). Trimming at V came to 4 bases and at J to 0 bases, leaving 5 bases not matched to a gene. In DNA, the CDR3 is TGCAGTGCTATGGGACAGGGGACCTCTAACTATGGCTACACCTTC. Amino acid sequence: CSAMGQGTSNYGYTF.

CDR3 amino acids: CSVAWSSGGAVVHTDTQYF. CDR3 in DNA: TGCAGCGTTGCTTGGAGTAGCGGGGGGGCGGTGGTCCACACAGATACGCAGTATTTT. The J gene is TRBJ2-3, the V gene TRBV29-1, with TRBD2 identical over 11 bases. The V gene end was trimmed by 4 bases and the J gene end by 2 bases; junction bases not matched to a gene: 17. The length of the CDR3 is 19 residues. Germline CDR1 SQVTM, CDR2 ANQGSEA.

This clonotype came up many times. V and J are TRBV7-2 and TRBJ2-5, with 14 bases identical to TRBD2. V shed 8 bases and J 4 bases; nucleotides not matched to a gene: 3. The CDR3 covers 14 residues. From germline, CDR1 is SGHTA and CDR2 FQGNSA. CDR3: CASRGLAGVETQYF. CDR3 bases: TGTGCCAGCCGGGGACTAGCGGGGGTAGAGACCCAGTACTTC.

The table lists this clonotype with a few counts. The chain recombines TRBV20-1 with TRBJ2-1; 7 bases match TRBD1. The DNA end is more similar to TRBJ2-7, so the J call may be wrong. The CDR3 consists of 15 residues. Germline CDR1 reads DFQATT; CDR2 reads SNEGSKA (reference sequence). The CDR3 spells CSARGTGTARGEQYF. The CDR3 DNA is TGCAGTGCTAGAGGAACGGGGACAGCGAGGGGCGAGCAGTACTTC.

The rearrangement uses TRBV7-8 and TRBJ2-3; a possible D gene is TRBD2 (6 bases). Trimming removed 5 bases from V and 2 bases from J, with 11 bases in between. This CDR3 is 14 amino acids long. The germline gives CDR1 SGHVS, CDR2 FQNEAQ. This CDR3 is CASSNGRNTDTQYF. CDR3 DNA sequence: TGTGCCAGCAGCAACGGGAGAAACACAGATACGCAGTATTTT.

V gene TRBV7-2 combines with J gene TRBJ2-4; 9 bases match TRBD1. The V and J ends lost 5 bases and 9 bases, in that order; junction bases with no gene match: 5. The V gene's germline CDR1 is SGHTA and CDR2 FQGNSA. The CDR3 loop spans 13 amino acids. This CDR3 reads CASSGRQGGIQYF. DNA for the CDR3: TGTGCCAGCAGCGGGCGACAGGGGGGCATTCAGTACTTC.

The chain recombines TRBV2 with TRBJ1-1; D is perhaps TRBD1 (6 bases). In germline, CDR1 is SNHLY, CDR2 FYNNEI. Trimming removed 8 bases from V and 0 bases from J, with 16 bases in between. The CDR3 contains 15 residues. CDR3 residues: CASRGAAGLNTEAFF. The DNA of the CDR3 is TGTGCCAGCCGGGGGGCCGCAGGCCTGAACACTGAAGCTTTCTTT.

The table lists this clonotype with a few counts. The chain is built from TRBV11-3 and TRBJ1-1; D unclear. The CDR3 spans 17 residues. Germline-derived CDR1 and CDR2 are SGHNT and YENEEA. The V end was cut by 5 bases, the J end by 4 bases, with 23 bases between. CDR3 loop: CASSGSGLAPGSTEAFF. For the CDR3, the DNA is TGTGCCAGCAGCGGCTCGGGCTTAGCTCCGGGGAGCACTGAAGCTTTCTTT.

This clonotype turned up a few times. This chain connects TRBV29-1 to TRBJ2-5, with D perhaps matching TRBD1 or TRBD2 (5 bases each). This CDR3 is built from 11 residues. V lost 2 bases to trimming and J lost 5 bases, with 6 bases between them. Germline loops: CDR1 SQVTM, CDR2 ANQGSEA. The CDR3 bases are TGCAGCGTTGAATGGGACGAGACCCAGTACTTC. Translation gives CSVEWDETQYF.